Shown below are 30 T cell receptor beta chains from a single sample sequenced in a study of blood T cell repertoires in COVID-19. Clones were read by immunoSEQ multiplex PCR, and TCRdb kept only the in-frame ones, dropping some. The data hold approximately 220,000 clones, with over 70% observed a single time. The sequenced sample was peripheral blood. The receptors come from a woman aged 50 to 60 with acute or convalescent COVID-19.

In nucleotides, the CDR3 is TGTGCCAGAAGGCTGACAGGGGTCGGCGGCTACACCTTC. Amino acid sequence: CARRLTGVGGYTF. The chain uses TRBV5-3 and TRBJ1-2; 8 bases fit TRBD1. TRBV5-3 is identified as an open reading frame with a role that is uncertain. V trimming: 5 bases; J trimming: 8 bases; junction bases outside the gene matches: 8. CDR3 length equals 13 residues.

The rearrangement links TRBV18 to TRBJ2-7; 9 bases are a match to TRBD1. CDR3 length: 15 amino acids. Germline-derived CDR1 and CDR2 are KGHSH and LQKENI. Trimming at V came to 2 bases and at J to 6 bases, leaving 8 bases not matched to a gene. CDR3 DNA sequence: TGTGCCAGCTCACCAGGGACAGGGTTGGGAGGCGAGCAGTACTTC. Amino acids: CASSPGTGLGGEQYF.

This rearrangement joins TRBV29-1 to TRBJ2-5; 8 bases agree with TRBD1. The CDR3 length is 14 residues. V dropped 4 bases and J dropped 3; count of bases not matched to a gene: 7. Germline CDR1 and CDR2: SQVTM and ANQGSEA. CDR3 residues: CSVARTGYEETQYF. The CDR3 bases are TGCAGCGTTGCCAGGACAGGGTACGAAGAGACCCAGTACTTC.

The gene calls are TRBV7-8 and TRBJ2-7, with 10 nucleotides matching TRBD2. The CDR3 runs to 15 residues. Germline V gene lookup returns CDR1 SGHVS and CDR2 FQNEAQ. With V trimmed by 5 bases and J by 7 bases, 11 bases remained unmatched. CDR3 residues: CASSQKGLAGEEQYF. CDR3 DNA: TGTGCCAGCAGCCAGAAAGGCCTAGCGGGAGAAGAGCAGTACTTC.

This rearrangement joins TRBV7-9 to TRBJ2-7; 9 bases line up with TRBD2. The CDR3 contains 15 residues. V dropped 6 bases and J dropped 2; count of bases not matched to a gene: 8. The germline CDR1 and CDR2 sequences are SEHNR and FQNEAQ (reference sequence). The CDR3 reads CASRTGTSRPYEQYF. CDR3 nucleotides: TGTGCCAGCAGAACCGGGACTAGCCGCCCCTACGAGCAGTACTTC.

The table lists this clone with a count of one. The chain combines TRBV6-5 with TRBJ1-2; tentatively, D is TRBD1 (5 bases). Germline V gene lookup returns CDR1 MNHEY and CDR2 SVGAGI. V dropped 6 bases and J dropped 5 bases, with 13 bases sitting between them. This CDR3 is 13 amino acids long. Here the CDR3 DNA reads TGTGCCAGCAGGACGACAGAACAGTATGGCTACACCTTC. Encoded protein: CASRTTEQYGYTF.

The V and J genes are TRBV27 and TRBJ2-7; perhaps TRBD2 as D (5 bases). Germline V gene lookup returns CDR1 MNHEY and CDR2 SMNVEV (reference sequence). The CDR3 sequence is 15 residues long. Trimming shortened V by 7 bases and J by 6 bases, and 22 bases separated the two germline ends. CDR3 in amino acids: CASTPLREGVAEQYF. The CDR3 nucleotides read TGTGCCAGCACCCCCTTACGAGAGGGAGTAGCCGAGCAGTACTTC.

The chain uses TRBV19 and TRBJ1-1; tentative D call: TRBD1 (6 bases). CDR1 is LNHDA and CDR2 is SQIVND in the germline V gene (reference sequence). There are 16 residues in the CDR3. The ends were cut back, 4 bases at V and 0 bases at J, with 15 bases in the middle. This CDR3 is CASSTGATAMNTEAFF. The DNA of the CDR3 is TGTGCCAGTAGTACAGGGGCCACGGCGATGAACACTGAAGCTTTCTTT.

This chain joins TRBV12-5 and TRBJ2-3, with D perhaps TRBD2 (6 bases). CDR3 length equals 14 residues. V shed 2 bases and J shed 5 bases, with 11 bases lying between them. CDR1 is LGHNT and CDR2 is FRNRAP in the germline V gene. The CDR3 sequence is CASGLTGVGDTQYF. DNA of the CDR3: TGTGCTAGTGGTTTGACGGGAGTGGGAGATACGCAGTATTTT. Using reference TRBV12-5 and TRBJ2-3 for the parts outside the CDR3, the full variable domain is DARVTQTPRHKVTEMGQEVTMRCQPILGHNTVFWYRQTMMQGLELLAYFRNRAPLDDSGMPKDRFSAEMPDATLATLKIQPSEPRDSAVYFCASGLTGVGDTQYFGPGTRLTVL.

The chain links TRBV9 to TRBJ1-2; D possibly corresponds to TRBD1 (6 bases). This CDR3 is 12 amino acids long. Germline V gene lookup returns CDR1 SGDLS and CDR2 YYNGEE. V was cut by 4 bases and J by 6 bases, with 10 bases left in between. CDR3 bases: TGTGCCAGCAGCAAGGACAGTAATGGCTACACCTTC. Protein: CASSKDSNGYTF.

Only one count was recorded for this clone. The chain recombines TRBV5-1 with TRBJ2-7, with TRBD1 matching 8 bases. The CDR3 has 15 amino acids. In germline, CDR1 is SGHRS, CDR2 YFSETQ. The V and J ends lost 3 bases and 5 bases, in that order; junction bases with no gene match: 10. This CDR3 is CASSSVGDRSHEQYF. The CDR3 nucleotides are TGCGCCAGCAGCTCAGTGGGGGACAGGTCCCACGAGCAGTACTTC.

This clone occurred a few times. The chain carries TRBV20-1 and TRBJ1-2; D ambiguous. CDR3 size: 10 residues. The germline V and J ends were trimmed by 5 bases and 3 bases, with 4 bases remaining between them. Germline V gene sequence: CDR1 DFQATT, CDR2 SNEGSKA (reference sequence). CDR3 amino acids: CSASYYGYTF. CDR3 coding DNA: TGCAGTGCTTCCTACTATGGCTACACCTTC.

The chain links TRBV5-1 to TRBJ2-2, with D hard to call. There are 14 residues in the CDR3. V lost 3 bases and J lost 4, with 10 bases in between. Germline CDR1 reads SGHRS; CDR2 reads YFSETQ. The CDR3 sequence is CASSSRLGTGELFF. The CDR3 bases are TGCGCCAGCAGCTCAAGACTCGGCACCGGGGAGCTGTTTTTT.

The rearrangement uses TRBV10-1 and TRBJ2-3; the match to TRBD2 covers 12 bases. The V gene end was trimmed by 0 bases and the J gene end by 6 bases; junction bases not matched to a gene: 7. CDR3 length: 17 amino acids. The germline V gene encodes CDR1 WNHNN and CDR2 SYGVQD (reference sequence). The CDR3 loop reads CASSESVTSGSQDTQYF. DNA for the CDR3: TGCGCCAGCAGTGAGTCGGTGACTAGCGGGAGTCAGGATACGCAGTATTTT.

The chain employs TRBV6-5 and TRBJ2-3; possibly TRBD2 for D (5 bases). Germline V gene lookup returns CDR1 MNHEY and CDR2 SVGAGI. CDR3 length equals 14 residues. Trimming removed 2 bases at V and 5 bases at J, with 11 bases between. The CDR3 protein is CASSYEAGGDTQYF. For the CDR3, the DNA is TGTGCCAGCAGTTACGAGGCGGGTGGAGATACGCAGTATTTT.

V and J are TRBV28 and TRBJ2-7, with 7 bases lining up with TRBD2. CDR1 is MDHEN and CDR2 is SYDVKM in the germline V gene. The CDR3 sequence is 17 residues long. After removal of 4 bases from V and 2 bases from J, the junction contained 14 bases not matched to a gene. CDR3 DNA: TGTGCCAGCAGTTCCCCAGCGGGACCGGGAAGGACCTACGAGCAGTACTTC. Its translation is CASSSPAGPGRTYEQYF.

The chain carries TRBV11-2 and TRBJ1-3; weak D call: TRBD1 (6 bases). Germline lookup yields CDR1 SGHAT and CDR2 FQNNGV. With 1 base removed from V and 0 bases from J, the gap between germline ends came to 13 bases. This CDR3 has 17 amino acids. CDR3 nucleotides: TGTGCCAGCAGCTTAGGCCCCAGGGGAGTCTCTGGAAACACCATATATTTT. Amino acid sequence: CASSLGPRGVSGNTIYF.

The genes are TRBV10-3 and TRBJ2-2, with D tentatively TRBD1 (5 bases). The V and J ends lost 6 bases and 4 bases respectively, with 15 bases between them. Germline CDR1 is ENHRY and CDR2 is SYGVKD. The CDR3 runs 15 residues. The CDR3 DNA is TGTGCCATCAGCCCCAAGGGGCAGGGCACCGGGGAGCTGTTTTTT. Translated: CAISPKGQGTGELFF.

The CDR3 DNA reads TGTGCCAGCAGCTTAGGTTACGGGAGTAGAGATGAGACCCAGTACTTC. Translated, it gives CASSLGYGSRDETQYF. This chain connects TRBV7-2 to TRBJ2-5; perhaps TRBD2 as D (6 bases). V gave up 1 base and J gave up 5 bases, with 17 bases separating them. The CDR3 spans 16 residues. CDR1 and CDR2 from the germline V gene are SGHTA and FQGNSA. The full variable domain, completed using reference TRBV7-2 and TRBJ2-5, is GAGVSQSPSNKVTEKGKDVELRCDPISGHTALYWYRQSLGQGLEFLIYFQGNSAPDKSGLPSDRFSAERTGGSVSTLTIQRTQQEDSAVYLCASSLGYGSRDETQYFGPGTRLLVL.

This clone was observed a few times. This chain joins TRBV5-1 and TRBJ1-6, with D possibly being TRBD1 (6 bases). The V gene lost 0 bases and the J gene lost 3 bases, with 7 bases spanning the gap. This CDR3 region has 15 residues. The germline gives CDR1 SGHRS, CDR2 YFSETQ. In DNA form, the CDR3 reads TGCGCCAGCAGCTTGGCGGGACACTATAATTCACCCCTCCACTTT. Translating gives CASSLAGHYNSPLHF. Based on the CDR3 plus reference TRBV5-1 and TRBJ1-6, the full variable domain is KAGVTQTPRYLIKTRGQQVTLSCSPISGHRSVSWYQQTPGQGLQFLFEYFSETQRNKGNFPGRFSGRQFSNSRSEMNVSTLELGDSALYLCASSLAGHYNSPLHFGNGTRLTVT.

CDR3 nucleotides: TGCGCCAGCAGCTTGGATACCGACGGGGCCTACGAGCAGTACTTC. The encoded protein is CASSLDTDGAYEQYF. The chain carries TRBV5-1 and TRBJ2-7; D is possibly TRBD2 (5 bases). The CDR3 contains 15 residues. CDR1 is SGHRS, CDR2 YFSETQ, per germline. The V gene lost 0 bases and the J gene lost 2 bases, with 12 bases spanning the gap.

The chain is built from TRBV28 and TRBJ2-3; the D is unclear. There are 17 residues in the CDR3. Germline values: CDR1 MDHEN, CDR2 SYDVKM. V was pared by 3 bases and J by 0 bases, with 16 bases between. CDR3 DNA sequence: TGTGCCAGCAGTTTTGGGCCTATTCACCCTAGCACAGATACGCAGTATTTT. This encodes CASSFGPIHPSTDTQYF.

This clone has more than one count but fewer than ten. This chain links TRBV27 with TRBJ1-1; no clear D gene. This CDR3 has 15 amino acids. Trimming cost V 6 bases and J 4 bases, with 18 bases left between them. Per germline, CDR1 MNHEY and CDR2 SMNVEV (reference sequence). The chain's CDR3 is CASSLGPPGGTEAFF. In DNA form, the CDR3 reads TGTGCCAGCAGCTTAGGCCCCCCGGGTGGCACTGAAGCTTTCTTT.

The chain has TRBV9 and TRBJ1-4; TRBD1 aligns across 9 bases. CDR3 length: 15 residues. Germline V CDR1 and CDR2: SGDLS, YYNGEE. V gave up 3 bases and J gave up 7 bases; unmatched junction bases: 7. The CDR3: CASSAEGQGGEKLFF. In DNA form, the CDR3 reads TGTGCCAGCAGCGCCGAGGGACAGGGTGGTGAAAAACTGTTTTTT. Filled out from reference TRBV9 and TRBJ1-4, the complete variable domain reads DSGVTQTPKHLITATGQRVTLRCSPRSGDLSVYWYQQSLDQGLQFLIQYYNGEERAKGNILERFSAQQFPDLHSELNLSSLELGDSALYFCASSAEGQGGEKLFFGSGTQLSVL.

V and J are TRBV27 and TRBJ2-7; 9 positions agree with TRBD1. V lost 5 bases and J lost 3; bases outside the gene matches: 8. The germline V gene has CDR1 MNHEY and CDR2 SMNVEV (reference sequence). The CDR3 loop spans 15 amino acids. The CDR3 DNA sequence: TGTGCCAGCAGTCTACACCCGGGACAGGGCTACGAGCAGTACTTC. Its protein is CASSLHPGQGYEQYF.

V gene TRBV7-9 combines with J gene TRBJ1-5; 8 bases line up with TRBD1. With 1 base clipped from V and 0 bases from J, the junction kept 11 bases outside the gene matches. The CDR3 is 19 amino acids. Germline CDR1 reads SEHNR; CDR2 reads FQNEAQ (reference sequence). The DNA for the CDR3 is TGTGCCAGCAGCTTAGGGGGCGGGACAGGCTCATATAGCAATCAGCCCCAGCATTTT. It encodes CASSLGGGTGSYSNQPQHF.

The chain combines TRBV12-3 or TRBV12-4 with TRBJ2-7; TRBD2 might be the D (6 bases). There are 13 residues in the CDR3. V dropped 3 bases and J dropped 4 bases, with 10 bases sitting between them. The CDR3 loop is CASSFGGVYEQYF. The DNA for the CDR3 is TGTGCCAGCAGTTTTGGAGGGGTTTACGAGCAGTACTTC.

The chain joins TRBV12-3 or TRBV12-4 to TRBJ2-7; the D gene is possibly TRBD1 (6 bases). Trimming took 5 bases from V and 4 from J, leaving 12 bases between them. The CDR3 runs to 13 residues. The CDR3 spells CASSREQGYEQYF. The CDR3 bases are TGTGCCAGCAGTAGGGAACAGGGATACGAGCAGTACTTC.

The CDR3 loop is CASAGVADTQYF. The CDR3 region has the DNA TGTGCCAGCGCGGGAGTGGCAGATACGCAGTATTTT. The chain uses TRBV6-5 and TRBJ2-3, with TRBD2 identical over 7 bases. This CDR3 is 12 amino acids long. CDR1 is MNHEY, CDR2 SVGAGI, per germline. The J segment lost 4 bases and the V segment lost 8 bases, leaving 3 bases of the junction unmatched.

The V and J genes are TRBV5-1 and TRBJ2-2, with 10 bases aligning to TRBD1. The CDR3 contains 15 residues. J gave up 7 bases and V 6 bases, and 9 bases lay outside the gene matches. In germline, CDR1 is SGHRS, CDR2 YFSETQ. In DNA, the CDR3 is TGCGCCAGCAAGACAGGGGGCTACGCGGACGGGGAGCTGTTTTTT. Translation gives CASKTGGYADGELFF.